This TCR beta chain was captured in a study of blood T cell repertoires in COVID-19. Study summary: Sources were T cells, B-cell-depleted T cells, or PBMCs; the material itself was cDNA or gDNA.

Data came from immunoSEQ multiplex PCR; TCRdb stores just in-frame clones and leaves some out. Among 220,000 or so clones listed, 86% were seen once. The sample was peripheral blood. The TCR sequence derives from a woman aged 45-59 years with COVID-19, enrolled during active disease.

CDR3 bases: TGTGCCAGCGGGGCCTTTGGCTCCTACAATGAGCAGTTCTTC. Its translation: CASGAFGSYNEQFF. The V and J genes are TRBV6-6 and TRBJ2-1, with D perhaps TRBD1 (5 bases). V dropped 8 bases and J dropped 0 bases, with 11 bases sitting between them. This CDR3 is 14 amino acids long. The germline V gene has CDR1 MNHNY and CDR2 SVGAGI (reference sequence).